What follows are 5 T cell receptor beta chains derived from one specimen sequenced in a study of blood T cell repertoires in COVID-19. Clones were sequenced by immunoSEQ multiplex PCR, and TCRdb holds only the in-frame ones, with some missing. The sample lists about 240,000 clones, around 86% occurring once. Sequenced input: peripheral blood. The receptors shown here come from a man older than 75 with acute or convalescent COVID-19.

The rearrangement joins TRBV19 to TRBJ1-4; D is undetermined. Trimming stripped 8 bases from V and 0 bases from J, with 10 bases between. CDR1 LNHDA and CDR2 SQIVND come from the germline V gene (reference sequence). The length of the CDR3 is 14 residues. The CDR3 DNA sequence: TGTGCCAGTGCTCGGCAGGCAACTAATGAAAAACTGTTTTTT. This encodes CASARQATNEKLFF.

J is TRBJ1-4 and V is TRBV5-4, with 7 positions matching TRBD1. Losses at the gene ends were 4 bases for V and 7 bases for J; bases not matched to a gene: 13. The germline gives CDR1 SGHNT, CDR2 YYREEE (reference sequence). The CDR3 extends over 16 amino acids. The CDR3 reads CASSPPPGTESEKLFF. The CDR3 coding sequence is TGTGCCAGCAGCCCGCCCCCCGGGACAGAATCTGAAAAACTGTTTTTT.

V is TRBV3-1 (or the pseudogene TRBV3-2) and J is TRBJ2-7; possible D gene TRBD2, 5 bases. This CDR3 is built from 16 residues. From germline, CDR1 is LGHDT and CDR2 YNNKEL (reference sequence). V was trimmed by 0 bases and J by 5 bases, leaving 17 bases between them. The CDR3 DNA follows: TGTGCCAGCAGCCAAGATGGAGGTTTCGACGCAGACGAGCAGTACTTC. Its protein is CASSQDGGFDADEQYF.

This chain joins TRBV5-1 and TRBJ2-3, with TRBD2 identical over 10 bases. The V gene's germline CDR1 is SGHRS and CDR2 YFSETQ. V shed 3 bases, J shed 2 bases, and the junction held 3 bases outside the gene matches. The CDR3 loop spans 15 amino acids. The DNA for the CDR3 is TGCGCCAGCAGCTCCGGACTAGCGGTCACAGATACGCAGTATTTT. Translating it yields CASSSGLAVTDTQYF.

Regarding this clone: Other DNA sequences in this sample translate to the same CDR3. The chain combines TRBV7-2 with TRBJ2-7, with D possibly being TRBD1 (5 bases). Per germline, CDR1 SGHTA and CDR2 FQGNSA. This CDR3 contains 13 residues. The V gene lost 1 base and the J gene lost 1 base, with 5 bases spanning the gap. The CDR3, as DNA: TGTGCCAGCAGCTTAGACAGGTCCTACGAGCAGTACTTC. Its translation: CASSLDRSYEQYF.